This T cell receptor beta chain is drawn from a study of blood T cell repertoires in COVID-19. Across the whole study: Acute-phase and convalescent COVID-19 samples originated in the United States, Italy and Spain. The cDNA or gDNA used as material had been derived from T cells, B-cell-depleted T cells, or PBMCs.

The CDR3 length is 11 residues. CDR1 is LGHDT, CDR2 YNNKEL, per germline (reference sequence). V shed 0 bases and J shed 10 bases, with 7 bases lying between them. The authors' processing: Reference gene primer amplification in the assay estimated nucleated cell counts. Measured with immunoSEQ multiplex PCR; TCRdb has only the in-frame clones, and not every one. V and J calls and clone size are given by that table; D and trimming were obtained from the DNA. The sample lists about 250,000 clones, 70% to 90% occurring once. This clone showed up just once. This chain links TRBV3-1 (or the pseudogene TRBV3-2) with TRBJ2-7; D is unresolved. The specimen sequenced was peripheral blood. This TCR came from a man aged 50 or older with active or convalescent COVID-19. In DNA, the CDR3 is TGTGCCAGCAGCCAAGATGGCCGTCAGTACTTC. Protein: CASSQDGRQYF.